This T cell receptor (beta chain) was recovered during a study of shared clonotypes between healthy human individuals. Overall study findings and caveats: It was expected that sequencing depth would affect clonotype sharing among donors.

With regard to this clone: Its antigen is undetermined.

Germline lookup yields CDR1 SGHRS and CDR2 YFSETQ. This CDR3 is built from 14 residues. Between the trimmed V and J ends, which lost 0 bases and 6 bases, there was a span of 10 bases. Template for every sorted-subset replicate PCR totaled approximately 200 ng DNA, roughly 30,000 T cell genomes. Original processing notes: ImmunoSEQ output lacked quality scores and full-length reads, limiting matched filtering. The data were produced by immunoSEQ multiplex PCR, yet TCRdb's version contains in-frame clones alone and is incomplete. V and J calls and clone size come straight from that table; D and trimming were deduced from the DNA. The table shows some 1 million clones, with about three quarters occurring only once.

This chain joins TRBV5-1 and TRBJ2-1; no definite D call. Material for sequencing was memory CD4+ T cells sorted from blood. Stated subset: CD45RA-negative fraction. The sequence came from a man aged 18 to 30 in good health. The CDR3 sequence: CASSLGSSGNEQFF. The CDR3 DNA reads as TGCGCCAGCAGCTTGGGAAGCTCTGGCAATGAGCAGTTCTTC.